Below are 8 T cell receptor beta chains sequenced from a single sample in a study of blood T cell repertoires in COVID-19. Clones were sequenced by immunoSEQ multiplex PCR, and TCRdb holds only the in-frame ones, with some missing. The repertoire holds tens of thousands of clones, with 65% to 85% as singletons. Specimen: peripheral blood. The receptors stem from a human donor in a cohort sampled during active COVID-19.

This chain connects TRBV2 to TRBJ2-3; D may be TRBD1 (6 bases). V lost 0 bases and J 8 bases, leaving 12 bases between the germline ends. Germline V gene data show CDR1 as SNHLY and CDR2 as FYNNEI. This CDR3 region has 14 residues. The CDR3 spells CASSEASLGATQYF. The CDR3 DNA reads TGTGCCAGCAGTGAAGCTAGCCTGGGGGCTACGCAGTATTTT.

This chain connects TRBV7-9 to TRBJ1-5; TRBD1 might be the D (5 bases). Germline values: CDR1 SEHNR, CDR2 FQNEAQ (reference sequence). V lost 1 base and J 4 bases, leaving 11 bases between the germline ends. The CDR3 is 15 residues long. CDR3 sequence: CASSLVGRGNQPQHF. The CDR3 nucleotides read TGTGCCAGCAGCTTAGTAGGTCGGGGGAATCAGCCCCAGCATTTT.

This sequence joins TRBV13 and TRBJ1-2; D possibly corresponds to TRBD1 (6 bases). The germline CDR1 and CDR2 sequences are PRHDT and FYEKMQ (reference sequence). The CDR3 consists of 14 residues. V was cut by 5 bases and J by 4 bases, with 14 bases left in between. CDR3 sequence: CASSLGQGGYGYTF. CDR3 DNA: TGTGCCAGCAGCCTGGGACAAGGGGGCTATGGCTACACCTTC.

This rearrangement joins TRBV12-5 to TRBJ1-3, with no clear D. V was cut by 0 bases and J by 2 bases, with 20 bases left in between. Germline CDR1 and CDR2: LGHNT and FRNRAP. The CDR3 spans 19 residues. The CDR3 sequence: CASGLVSPSTRHAGNTIYF. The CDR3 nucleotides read TGTGCTAGTGGTTTGGTGTCCCCGTCGACCAGACATGCTGGAAACACCATATATTTT.

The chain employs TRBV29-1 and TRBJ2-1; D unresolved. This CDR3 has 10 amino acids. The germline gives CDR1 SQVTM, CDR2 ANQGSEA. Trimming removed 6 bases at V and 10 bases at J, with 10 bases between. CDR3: CSVGLGEQFF. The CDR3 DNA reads TGCAGCGTGGGCCTCGGGGAGCAGTTCTTC.

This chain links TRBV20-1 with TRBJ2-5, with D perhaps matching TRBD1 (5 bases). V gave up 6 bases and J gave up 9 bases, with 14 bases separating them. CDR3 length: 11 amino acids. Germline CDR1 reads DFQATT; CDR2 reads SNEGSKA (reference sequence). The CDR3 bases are TGCAGTGCCGAGACAGCTCGGGCCCAGTACTTC. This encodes CSAETARAQYF.

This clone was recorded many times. The CDR3 here is CASSIAREQFF. CDR3 nucleotide sequence: TGTGCCAGTAGTATCGCCAGGGAGCAGTTCTTC. The V and J genes are TRBV19 and TRBJ2-1, with D unclear. The CDR3 consists of 11 residues. The V gene's germline CDR1 is LNHDA and CDR2 SQIVND (reference sequence). Trimming left V 3 bases short and J 10 bases short, with 7 bases between.

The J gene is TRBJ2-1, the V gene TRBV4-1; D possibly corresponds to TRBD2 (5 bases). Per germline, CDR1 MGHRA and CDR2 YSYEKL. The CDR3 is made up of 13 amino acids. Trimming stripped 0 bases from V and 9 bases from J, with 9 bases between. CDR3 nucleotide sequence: TGCGCCAGCAGCCAAGATCGGAGGCTTGAGCAGTTCTTC. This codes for CASSQDRRLEQFF.